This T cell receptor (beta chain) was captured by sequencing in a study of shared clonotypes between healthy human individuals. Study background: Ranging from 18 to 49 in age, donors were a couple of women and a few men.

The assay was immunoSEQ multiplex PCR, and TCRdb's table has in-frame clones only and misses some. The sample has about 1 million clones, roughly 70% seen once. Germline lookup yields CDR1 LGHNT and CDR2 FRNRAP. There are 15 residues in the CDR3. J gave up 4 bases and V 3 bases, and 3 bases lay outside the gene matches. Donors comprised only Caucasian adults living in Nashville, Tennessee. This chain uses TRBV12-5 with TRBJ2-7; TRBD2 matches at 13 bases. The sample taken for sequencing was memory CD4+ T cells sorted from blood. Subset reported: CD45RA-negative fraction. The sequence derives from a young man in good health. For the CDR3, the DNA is TGTGCTAGTGGTTTCGGGACTAGCGGGACATACGAGCAGTACTTC. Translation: CASGFGTSGTYEQYF.